These 21 T cell receptor beta chains originate from one sample sequenced in a study of T-cell reconstitution after alpha-beta-depleted transplantation in children (dated by TCRdb to 2016 to 2018). The protocol used for the library was PCR. The run used an Illumina HiSeq 2500. To normalize quantification of the TCRbeta repertoire, the TCR libraries were built with molecular barcoding that relied on unique molecular identifiers. TCRdb's own reprocessing of the public reads used fastp at Q25 and MiXCR and kept productive beta chains. CDR3 protein duplicates are merged, each entry listing the most common genes and DNA. The sample yields more than 45,000 distinct CDR3 sequences; roughly 52% were counted once. The ten largest clones capture 30% to 40% of the sample. Taken with the paper, the label for treatment or condition translates to: allogeneic hematopoietic cell transplantation with graft depleted of TCRalphabeta T cells and CD19 B cells.

Material: peripheral blood, obtained before TCRalphabeta/CD19-depleted stem cell transplant. The source of these receptors is a boy younger than two with SCID, due to receive a stem cell transplant.

This chain links TRBV4-2 with TRBJ1-2; no clear D. Germline V lookup: CDR1 LGHNA, CDR2 YNFKEQ. CDR3 length: 13 residues. V gave up 4 bases and J gave up 8 bases, with 14 bases separating them. CDR3 residues: CASSRTTEYGYTF. In DNA form, the CDR3 reads TGTGCCAGCAGCCGCACAACCGAGTACGGCTACACCTTC.

This clonotype appeared many times. The chain joins TRBV5-1 to TRBJ2-1; D might be TRBD2 (6 bases). CDR1 is SGHRS and CDR2 is YFSETQ in the germline V gene. The CDR3 is made up of 11 amino acids. V dropped 4 bases and J dropped 8 bases, with 7 bases sitting between them. The CDR3 nucleotides are TGCGCCAGCAGCCTAGCGTATGAGCAGTTCTTC. Amino acids: CASSLAYEQFF.

This chain uses TRBV28 with TRBJ2-7; maybe TRBD2 (7 bases). The length of the CDR3 is 15 residues. With 5 bases removed from V and 8 bases from J, the gap between germline ends came to 22 bases. The germline V gene has CDR1 MDHEN and CDR2 SYDVKM. CDR3 protein: CASSPVWGGDSQQYF. The CDR3 DNA follows: TGTGCCAGCAGTCCAGTTTGGGGGGGCGACTCCCAGCAGTACTTC.

Only a few counts were recorded for this clonotype. V is TRBV29-1 and J is TRBJ2-3; tentatively, D is TRBD2 (5 bases). This CDR3 has 16 residues. Per germline, CDR1 SQVTM and CDR2 ANQGSEA. V lost 3 bases, J lost 0 bases, and 16 bases lay in between. The CDR3 reads CSVDSPPWTSTDTQYF. The CDR3 nucleotides read TGCAGCGTTGATAGCCCGCCTTGGACTAGCACAGATACGCAGTATTTT.

The chain is built from TRBV5-1 and TRBJ2-3, with 11 bases lining up with TRBD2. Unmatched junction bases numbered 4, after V lost 4 bases and J lost 3 bases. Germline CDR1 reads SGHRS; CDR2 reads YFSETQ. This CDR3 comprises 15 residues. The CDR3 region has the DNA TGCGCCAGCAGCCCCTGGACTAGCGGGACAGATACGCAGTATTTT. Protein sequence: CASSPWTSGTDTQYF.

This clonotype was detected only a few times. The chain combines TRBV20-1 with TRBJ1-1, with 8 nucleotides matching TRBD1. The germline gives CDR1 DFQATT, CDR2 SNEGSKA (reference sequence). V trimming: 0 bases; J trimming: 3 bases; junction bases outside the gene matches: 0. CDR3 length equals 13 residues. The CDR3 is CSARDRGHTEAFF. DNA for the CDR3: TGCAGTGCTAGAGACAGGGGGCACACTGAAGCTTTCTTT.

CDR3 DNA: TGTGCCAGCAGTTACACCCCGGACACGTCCTACGAGCAGTACTTC. Protein product: CASSYTPDTSYEQYF. The chain uses TRBV6-2 or TRBV6-3 and TRBJ2-7; D might be TRBD1 (5 bases). The length of the CDR3 is 15 residues. Trimming left V 2 bases short and J 1 base short, with 12 bases between. Germline CDR1 and CDR2: MNHEY and SVGEGT.

Only one count was recorded for this clonotype. The CDR3 DNA follows: TGTGCCAGCAGCCAGAGGGTTGACTATGGCTACACCTTC. It specifies CASSQRVDYGYTF. The V gene is TRBV4-2, the J gene TRBJ1-2; D is unclear. Deletions cut 3 bases from V and 3 bases from J, with 8 bases between. CDR1 LGHNA and CDR2 YNFKEQ come from the germline V gene. The CDR3 runs to 13 residues.

In its sample, this clonotype was seen a few times. The rearrangement links TRBV5-5 to TRBJ1-5, with a possible D match to TRBD1 (5 bases). The CDR3 has 13 residues. Trimming pared 2 bases from V and 5 bases from J, leaving 8 bases between. Looked up from germline, CDR1 is SGHKS and CDR2 is YYEKEE (reference sequence). The CDR3 spells CASSLGTDQPQHF. The CDR3 DNA sequence: TGTGCCAGCAGCTTAGGGACCGATCAGCCCCAGCATTTT.

This clonotype has only one observation. Written as DNA, the CDR3 is TGTGCCAGCAGCTTCCGGGACGATACTGGCGGCTACACCTTC. This sequence encodes CASSFRDDTGGYTF. The rearrangement uses TRBV5-5 and TRBJ1-2, with D possibly TRBD1 on 5 matching bases. Germline CDR1 and CDR2: SGHKS and YYEKEE (reference sequence). V was cut by 2 bases and J by 8 bases, with 16 bases left in between. The CDR3 totals 14 residues.

J is TRBJ2-2 and V is TRBV5-1, with D tentatively TRBD1 or TRBD2 (7 bases each). The germline V gene has CDR1 SGHRS and CDR2 YFSETQ. Deletions cut 4 bases from V and 4 bases from J, with 17 bases between. The CDR3 covers 16 residues. The CDR3 DNA is TGCGCCAGCAGCATCGGGAGGACAGGTTTCACCGGGGAGCTGTTTTTT. This encodes CASSIGRTGFTGELFF.

This clonotype was observed a handful of times. The chain couples TRBV6-5 to TRBJ2-7; 8 nucleotides line up with TRBD2. Unmatched junction bases numbered 8, after V lost 4 bases and J lost 3 bases. Germline lookup yields CDR1 MNHEY and CDR2 SVGAGI. CDR3 length: 15 amino acids. Here the CDR3 reads CASSSPGGGYYEQYF. The DNA for the CDR3 is TGTGCCAGCAGTTCCCCGGGAGGGGGGTACTACGAGCAGTACTTC.

The V gene is TRBV9, the J gene TRBJ2-2; 8 nucleotides align to TRBD1. CDR1 and CDR2 (germline): SGDLS, YYNGEE. This CDR3 region has 13 residues. V shed 6 bases, J shed 5 bases, and the junction held 3 bases outside the gene matches. The CDR3 spells CASNGQGTGELFF. The CDR3 DNA follows: TGTGCCAGCAATGGACAGGGTACCGGGGAGCTGTTTTTT.

This clonotype was counted ten times or more. The V gene is TRBV5-1, the J gene TRBJ2-1; TRBD1 matches 8 bases. Germline-derived CDR1 and CDR2 are SGHRS and YFSETQ. Trimming took 9 bases from V and 2 from J; bases not matched to a gene: 7. There are 14 residues in the CDR3. The DNA of the CDR3 is TGCGCCACGCAAACAGGGGGTGCCTACAATGAGCAGTTCTTC. This encodes CATQTGGAYNEQFF.

This chain connects TRBV6-1 to TRBJ2-1; D is possibly TRBD1 (6 bases). The V end lost 2 bases, the J end lost 0 bases, and 8 bases lay between the germline ends. The germline gives CDR1 MNHNS, CDR2 SASEGT. The CDR3 consists of 15 residues. The CDR3 DNA reads TGTGCCAGCAGTGAACGACAGGTCTCCTACAATGAGCAGTTCTTC. Residues: CASSERQVSYNEQFF.

The chain is built from TRBV28 and TRBJ2-1, with TRBD2 matching 9 bases. After removal of 7 bases from V and 3 bases from J, the junction contained 7 bases not matched to a gene. This CDR3 has 15 residues. Looked up from germline, CDR1 is MDHEN and CDR2 is SYDVKM. The CDR3 loop is CASTEIAGDYNEQFF. The CDR3 coding sequence is TGTGCCAGCACAGAAATAGCGGGGGACTACAATGAGCAGTTCTTC.

The V call is TRBV29-1, the J call TRBJ1-5; D is undetermined. CDR3 length: 14 residues. Germline CDR1 reads SQVTM; CDR2 reads ANQGSEA. Trimming pared 4 bases from V and 4 bases from J, leaving 14 bases between. CDR3 loop: CSVVYTVGNQPQHF. In DNA, the CDR3 is TGCAGCGTTGTATACACCGTTGGGAATCAGCCCCAGCATTTT.

The gene calls are TRBV7-2 and TRBJ1-5; D is undetermined. The V gene lost 1 base and the J gene lost 5 bases, with 3 bases spanning the gap. CDR3 length: 12 residues. Germline CDR1 SGHTA, CDR2 FQGNSA. The CDR3 protein is CASSLDYQPQHF. The CDR3 DNA is TGTGCCAGCAGCTTAGACTATCAGCCCCAGCATTTT.

The rearrangement uses TRBV4-1 and TRBJ1-1; tentative D call: TRBD1 (5 bases). Trimming took 6 bases from V and 9 from J, leaving 11 bases between them. Per the germline V gene, CDR1 is MGHRA and CDR2 is YSYEKL. This CDR3 has 11 residues. Written as DNA, the CDR3 is TGCGCCAGCAGGGGACTGAATCAAGCTTTCTTT. Translation gives CASRGLNQAFF.

The chain couples TRBV20-1 to TRBJ2-1; D gene ambiguous. The CDR3 is 14 amino acids. With 3 bases removed from V and 0 bases from J, the gap between germline ends came to 9 bases. CDR1 DFQATT and CDR2 SNEGSKA come from the germline V gene (reference sequence). CDR3 in amino acids: CSASATSSYNEQFF. The CDR3 DNA follows: TGCAGTGCTAGTGCCACGAGCTCCTACAATGAGCAGTTCTTC.

This rearrangement joins TRBV12-3 or TRBV12-4 to TRBJ1-1; D call uncertain. The CDR3 extends over 14 amino acids. With 8 bases removed from V and 0 bases from J, the gap between germline ends came to 13 bases. CDR3 in amino acids: CASLIGGLNTEAFF. In DNA form, the CDR3 reads TGTGCCAGCCTCATCGGAGGGTTGAACACTGAAGCTTTCTTT.